Below, 20 T cell receptor beta chains from the same sample are listed, as sequenced in a study of shared clonotypes between healthy human individuals. Clones were sequenced by immunoSEQ multiplex PCR, and TCRdb holds only the in-frame ones, with some missing. The profile shows some 2,400,000 clones, approximately 94% of them singletons. Sequenced input: naive CD4+ T cells sorted from blood. The subset here: CD45RA+ positively selected. The receptors here all came from a man aged 18 to 29 in good health.

The chain recombines TRBV11-2 with TRBJ1-3; D ambiguous. V lost 0 bases to trimming and J lost 2 bases, with 5 bases between them. The CDR3 covers 14 residues. Germline V CDR1 and CDR2: SGHAT, FQNNGV. CDR3 in DNA: TGTGCCAGCAGCTTAGATCGGACTGGAAACACCATATATTTT. It codes for CASSLDRTGNTIYF.

For this clone: The sample contains more than one DNA sequence encoding this CDR3. This chain uses TRBV6-5 with TRBJ1-2; TRBD1 matches 7 bases. There are 13 residues in the CDR3. Per the germline V gene, CDR1 is MNHEY and CDR2 is SVGAGI. V dropped 2 bases and J dropped 5; count of bases not matched to a gene: 2. CDR3 DNA: TGTGCCAGCAGTTACCCACAGGGGTATGGCTACACCTTC. Translating gives CASSYPQGYGYTF.

As to this clone: The conserved closing phenylalanine or tryptophan is absent in this CDR3, likely reflecting a read error. The chain recombines TRBV27 with TRBJ1-1, with D possibly matching TRBD1 (5 bases). This CDR3 has 17 residues. Trimming left V 4 bases short and J 2 bases short, with 20 bases between. Germline V gene sequence: CDR1 MNHEY, CDR2 SMNVEV (reference sequence). In DNA form, the CDR3 reads TGTGCCAGCAGTTCAAAACCATATGGGACGGGTAACACTGAAGCTTTCCTT. This encodes CASSSKPYGTGNTEAFL.

The chain couples TRBV19 to TRBJ2-1; D possibly corresponds to TRBD1 (6 bases). Trimming took off 6 bases at V and 8 bases at J, with 17 bases between the two ends. Germline V gene lookup returns CDR1 LNHDA and CDR2 SQIVND (reference sequence). This CDR3 comprises 14 residues. The CDR3 spells CASSPEDTGYEQFF. CDR3 DNA sequence: TGTGCCAGTAGCCCTGAAGATACAGGGTATGAGCAGTTCTTC.

CDR3 sequence reads: CASNRHGGAGEAFF. The CDR3 coding sequence is TGTGCCAGCAACCGCCACGGGGGGGCTGGTGAAGCTTTCTTT. The chain has TRBV6-5 and TRBJ1-1, with a possible D match to TRBD1 (6 bases). The germline gives CDR1 MNHEY, CDR2 SVGAGI. The CDR3 runs to 14 residues. Trimming left V 7 bases short and J 7 bases short, with 19 bases between.

In regard to this clone: Other DNA sequences from this sample encode an identical CDR3 as well. V and J are TRBV5-4 and TRBJ2-6; D remains ambiguous. CDR1 is SGHNT and CDR2 is YYREEE in the germline V gene (reference sequence). The CDR3 is 15 amino acids. The V end was cut by 2 bases, the J end by 0 bases, with 6 bases between. CDR3 coding DNA: TGTGCCAGCAGCTTACGGAGCTCTGGGGCCAACGTCCTGACTTTC. Amino acid sequence: CASSLRSSGANVLTF. Using reference TRBV5-4 and TRBJ2-6 for the parts outside the CDR3, the full variable domain is ETGVTQSPTHLIKTRGQQVTLRCSSQSGHNTVSWYQQALGQGPQFIFQYYREEENGRGNFPPRFSGLQFPNYSSELNVNALELDDSALYLCASSLRSSGANVLTFGAGSRLTVL.

The rearrangement links TRBV18 to TRBJ2-2, with 8 bases lining up with TRBD2. Germline V CDR1 and CDR2: KGHSH, LQKENI. V shed 3 bases, J shed 3 bases, and the junction held 0 bases outside the gene matches. The CDR3 is made up of 14 amino acids. The CDR3 DNA follows: TGTGCCAGCTCACCGGGACTAGACACCGGGGAGCTGTTTTTT. This translates into CASSPGLDTGELFF.

This clone was recorded a few times. The chain couples TRBV2 to TRBJ1-6; D ambiguous. Germline V gene sequence: CDR1 SNHLY, CDR2 FYNNEI. The V gene lost 1 base and the J gene lost 7 bases, with 14 bases spanning the gap. This CDR3 contains 16 residues. CDR3 residues: CASSEEGVALNSPLHF. The CDR3 nucleotides are TGTGCCAGCAGTGAAGAGGGTGTTGCTCTGAATTCACCCCTCCACTTT.

This clone came up a few times. The same CDR3 also results from other DNA sequences found in this sample. The chain links TRBV5-1 to TRBJ2-2; D call uncertain. Trimming took 5 bases from V and 4 from J, leaving 12 bases between them. This CDR3 is built from 14 residues. The V gene's germline CDR1 is SGHRS and CDR2 YFSETQ. CDR3 protein: CASSPNSGTGELFF. CDR3 nucleotides: TGCGCCAGCAGTCCTAACAGTGGCACCGGGGAGCTGTTTTTT.

Only one count was recorded for this clone. The V call is TRBV6-5, the J call TRBJ2-6; D is perhaps TRBD1 or TRBD2 (5 bases each). Germline CDR1 is MNHEY and CDR2 is SVGAGI. CDR3 length: 16 residues. Trimming took off 0 bases at V and 4 bases at J, with 10 bases between the two ends. The DNA for the CDR3 is TGTGCCAGCAGTTACTCGCGAGGGGCCGGGGCCAACGTCCTGACTTTC. Its protein is CASSYSRGAGANVLTF.

The V call is TRBV5-1, the J call TRBJ2-2; 7 bases align to TRBD1. Germline assignment: CDR1 SGHRS and CDR2 YFSETQ. V lost 6 bases, J lost 4 bases, and 6 bases stayed unmatched. The CDR3 totals 14 residues. The CDR3 sequence is CASTLGQVTGELFF. The CDR3 DNA reads TGCGCCAGCACTCTAGGACAGGTCACCGGGGAGCTGTTTTTT.

The chain joins TRBV14 to TRBJ1-6, with a tentative D call TRBD1 (6 bases). Trimming pared 2 bases from V and 5 bases from J, leaving 19 bases between. The CDR3 runs 18 residues. CDR1 is SGHDN and CDR2 is FVKESK in the germline V gene. In DNA, the CDR3 is TGTGCCAGCAGCCAAAAGACGGGCTTTTGGGACAATAATTCACCCCTCCACTTT. This encodes CASSQKTGFWDNNSPLHF. The variable domain in full, with the rest retrieved from reference TRBV14 and TRBJ1-6, is EAGVTQFPSHSVIEKGQTVTLRCDPISGHDNLYWYRRVMGKEIKFLLHFVKESKQDESGMPNNRFLAERTGGTYSTLKVQPAELEDSGVYFCASSQKTGFWDNNSPLHFGNGTRLTVT.

J is TRBJ2-7 and V is TRBV6-5; TRBD2 might be the D (5 bases). CDR1 and CDR2 (germline): MNHEY, SVGAGI. V was pared by 2 bases and J by 12 bases, with 8 bases between. This CDR3 is 10 amino acids long. CDR3 amino acids: CASSYPGGYF. Written as DNA, the CDR3 is TGTGCCAGCAGTTACCCTGGAGGGTACTTC.

A note on this clone: Other DNA sequences in this specimen translate into the identical CDR3. CDR3 sequence: CAWTSGYEQYF. As DNA, the CDR3 is TGTGCCTGGACATCGGGATACGAGCAGTACTTC. The chain uses TRBV30 and TRBJ2-7, with a possible D match to TRBD2 (5 bases). Germline V CDR1 and CDR2: GTSNPN, SVGIG (reference sequence). This CDR3 region has 11 residues. The germline V and J ends were trimmed by 4 bases and 4 bases, with 8 bases remaining between them.

The rearrangement joins TRBV18 to TRBJ1-3, with D maybe TRBD1 (5 bases). V was cut by 5 bases and J by 2 bases, with 16 bases left in between. The CDR3 is 16 residues long. Germline V lookup: CDR1 KGHSH, CDR2 LQKENI. CDR3 sequence (DNA): TGTGCCAGCTCAGGGTCCGTGAGGGGCGCTGGAAACACCATATATTTT. Protein sequence: CASSGSVRGAGNTIYF. Full variable domain (rest looked up from reference TRBV18 and TRBJ1-3): NAGVMQNPRHLVRRRGQEARLRCSPMKGHSHVYWYRQLPEEGLKFMVYLQKENIIDESGMPKERFSAEFPKEGPSILRIQQVVRGDSAAYFCASSGSVRGAGNTIYFGEGSWLTVV.

The chain links TRBV5-1 to TRBJ2-5, with a tentative D call TRBD1 (6 bases). In germline, CDR1 is SGHRS, CDR2 YFSETQ. Trimming pared 2 bases from V and 2 bases from J, leaving 13 bases between. The CDR3 contains 15 residues. CDR3 in DNA: TGCGCCAGCAGCTTCGCTGGGACACGGCAAGAGACCCAGTACTTC. This codes for CASSFAGTRQETQYF. Variable domain in full (rest from reference TRBV5-1 and TRBJ2-5): KAGVTQTPRYLIKTRGQQVTLSCSPISGHRSVSWYQQTPGQGLQFLFEYFSETQRNKGNFPGRFSGRQFSNSRSEMNVSTLELGDSALYLCASSFAGTRQETQYFGPGTRLLVL.

The rearrangement uses TRBV25-1 and TRBJ1-4, with 7 bases that match TRBD1. The CDR3 runs 16 residues. The V gene's germline CDR1 is MGHDK and CDR2 SYGVNS. Trimming cost V 3 bases and J 8 bases; bases outside gene matches: 12. The CDR3 DNA is TGTGCCAGCAGTGAGCTCATCCGGGACAGACGGGAAAAACTGTTTTTT. This gives the protein CASSELIRDRREKLFF.

V and J are TRBV4-1 and TRBJ1-5; 7 bases match TRBD1. Germline lookup yields CDR1 MGHRA and CDR2 YSYEKL. This CDR3 contains 16 residues. J was trimmed by 0 bases and V by 1 base; bases with no gene match: 3. CDR3 nucleotide sequence: TGCGCCAGCAGCCAAGGACAGGGTCTTAGCAATCAGCCCCAGCATTTT. It codes for CASSQGQGLSNQPQHF.

V usage is TRBV7-2 and J usage is TRBJ2-7; D not certain. V was pared by 0 bases and J by 1 base, with 10 bases between. The CDR3 length is 15 residues. The germline CDR1 and CDR2 sequences are SGHTA and FQGNSA. The CDR3, as DNA: TGTGCCAGCAGCTTAGCCAGCGAATTTTCCTACGAGCAGTACTTC. It specifies CASSLASEFSYEQYF.

The chain couples TRBV7-2 to TRBJ2-7; 7 bases align to TRBD2. This CDR3 region has 14 residues. Losses at the gene ends were 0 bases for V and 8 bases for J; bases not matched to a gene: 7. Germline loops: CDR1 SGHTA, CDR2 FQGNSA. The CDR3 region has the DNA TGTGCCAGCAGCTTAGCGTTGACAGCGGGGCAGCAGTACTTC. Translation gives CASSLALTAGQQYF. The variable domain in full, with the rest retrieved from reference TRBV7-2 and TRBJ2-7, is GAGVSQSPSNKVTEKGKDVELRCDPISGHTALYWYRQSLGQGLEFLIYFQGNSAPDKSGLPSDRFSAERTGGSVSTLTIQRTQQEDSAVYLCASSLALTAGQQYFGPGTRLTVT.